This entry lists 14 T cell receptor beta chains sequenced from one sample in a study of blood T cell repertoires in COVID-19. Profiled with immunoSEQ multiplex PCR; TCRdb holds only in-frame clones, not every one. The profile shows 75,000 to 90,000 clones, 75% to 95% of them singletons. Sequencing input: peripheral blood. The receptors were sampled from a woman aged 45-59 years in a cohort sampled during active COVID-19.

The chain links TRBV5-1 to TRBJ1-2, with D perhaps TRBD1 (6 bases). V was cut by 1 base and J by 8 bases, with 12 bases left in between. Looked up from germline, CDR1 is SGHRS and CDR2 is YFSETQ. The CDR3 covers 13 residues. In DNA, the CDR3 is TGCGCCAGCAGCTTGACAGGGCTCCTCGGCTACACCTTC. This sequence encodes CASSLTGLLGYTF. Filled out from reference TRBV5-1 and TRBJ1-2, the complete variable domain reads KAGVTQTPRYLIKTRGQQVTLSCSPISGHRSVSWYQQTPGQGLQFLFEYFSETQRNKGNFPGRFSGRQFSNSRSEMNVSTLELGDSALYLCASSLTGLLGYTFGSGTRLTVV.

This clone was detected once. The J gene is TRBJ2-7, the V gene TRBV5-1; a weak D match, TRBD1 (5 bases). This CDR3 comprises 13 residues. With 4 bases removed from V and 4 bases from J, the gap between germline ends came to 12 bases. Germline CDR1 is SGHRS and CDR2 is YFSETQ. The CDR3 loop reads CASSPHDRYEQYF. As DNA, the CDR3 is TGCGCCAGCAGCCCCCATGACAGATACGAGCAGTACTTC.

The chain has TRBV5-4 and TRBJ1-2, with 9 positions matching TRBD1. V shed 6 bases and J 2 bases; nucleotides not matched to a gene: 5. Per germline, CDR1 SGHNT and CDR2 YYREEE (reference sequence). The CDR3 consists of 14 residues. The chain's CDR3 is CASTRDRANYGYTF. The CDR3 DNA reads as TGTGCCAGCACCCGGGACAGGGCGAACTATGGCTACACCTTC.

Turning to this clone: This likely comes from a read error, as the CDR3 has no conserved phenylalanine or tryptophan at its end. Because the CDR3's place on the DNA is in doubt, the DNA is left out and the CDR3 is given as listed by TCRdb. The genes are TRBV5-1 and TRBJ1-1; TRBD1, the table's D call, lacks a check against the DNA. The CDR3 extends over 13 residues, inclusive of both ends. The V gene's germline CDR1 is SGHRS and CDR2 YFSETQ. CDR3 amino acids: CASSSDDRQAPFY.

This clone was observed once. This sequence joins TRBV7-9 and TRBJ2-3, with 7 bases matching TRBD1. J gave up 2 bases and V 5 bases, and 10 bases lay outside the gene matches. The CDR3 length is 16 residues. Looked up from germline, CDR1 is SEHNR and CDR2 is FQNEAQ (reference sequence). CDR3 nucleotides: TGTGCCAGCAGCGACCAGCCAGGGGGATACACAGATACGCAGTATTTT. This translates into CASSDQPGGYTDTQYF. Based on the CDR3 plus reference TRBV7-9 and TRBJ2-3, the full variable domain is DTGVSQNPRHKITKRGQNVTFRCDPISEHNRLYWYRQTLGQGPEFLTYFQNEAQLEKSRLLSDRFSAERPKGSFSTLEIQRTEQGDSAMYLCASSDQPGGYTDTQYFGPGTRLTVL.

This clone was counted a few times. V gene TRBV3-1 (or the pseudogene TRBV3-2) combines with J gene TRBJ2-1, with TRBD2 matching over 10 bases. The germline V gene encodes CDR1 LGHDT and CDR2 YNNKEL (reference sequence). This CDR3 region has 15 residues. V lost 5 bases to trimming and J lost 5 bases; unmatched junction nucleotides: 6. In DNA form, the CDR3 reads TGTGCCAGCAGCTGGGGACTAGCGTTCAACAATGAGCAGTTCTTC. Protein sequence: CASSWGLAFNNEQFF.

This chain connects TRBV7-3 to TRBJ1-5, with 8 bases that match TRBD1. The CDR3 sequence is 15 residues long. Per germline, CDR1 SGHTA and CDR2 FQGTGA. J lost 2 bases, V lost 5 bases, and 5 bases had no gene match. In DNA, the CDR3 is TGTGCCAGCAGCATAGGACAGGGTGGCAATCAGCCCCAGCATTTT. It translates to CASSIGQGGNQPQHF.

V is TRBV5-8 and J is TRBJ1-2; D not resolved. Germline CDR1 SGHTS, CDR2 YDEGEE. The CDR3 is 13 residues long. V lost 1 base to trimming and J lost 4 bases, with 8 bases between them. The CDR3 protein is CASSLLGSYGYTF. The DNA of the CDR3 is TGTGCCAGCAGCTTGCTGGGGAGCTATGGCTACACCTTC.

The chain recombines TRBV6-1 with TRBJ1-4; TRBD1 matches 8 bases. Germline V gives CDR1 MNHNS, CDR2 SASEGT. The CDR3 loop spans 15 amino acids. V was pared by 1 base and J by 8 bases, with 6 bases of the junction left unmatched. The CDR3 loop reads CASSEGDRLSEKLFF. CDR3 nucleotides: TGTGCCAGCAGTGAAGGGGACAGGTTGTCAGAAAAACTGTTTTTT.

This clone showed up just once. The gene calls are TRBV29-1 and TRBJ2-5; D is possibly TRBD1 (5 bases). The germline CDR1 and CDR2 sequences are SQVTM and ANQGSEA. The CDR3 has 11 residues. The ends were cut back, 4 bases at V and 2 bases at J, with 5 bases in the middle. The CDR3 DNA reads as TGCAGCGTTGGACAGCAAGAGACCCAGTACTTC. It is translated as CSVGQQETQYF.

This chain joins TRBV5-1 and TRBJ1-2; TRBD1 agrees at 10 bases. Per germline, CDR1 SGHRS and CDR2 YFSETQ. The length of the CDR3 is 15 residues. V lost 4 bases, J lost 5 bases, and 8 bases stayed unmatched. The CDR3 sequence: CASSPETGGFYGYTF. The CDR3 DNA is TGCGCCAGCAGCCCGGAGACAGGGGGCTTTTATGGCTACACCTTC.

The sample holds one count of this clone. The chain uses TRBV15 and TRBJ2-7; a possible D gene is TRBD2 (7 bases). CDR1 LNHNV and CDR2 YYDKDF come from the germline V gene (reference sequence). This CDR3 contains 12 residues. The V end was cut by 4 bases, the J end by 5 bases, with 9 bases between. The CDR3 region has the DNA TGTGCCACCAGCACGGGGGGCCACGAGCAGTACTTC. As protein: CATSTGGHEQYF.

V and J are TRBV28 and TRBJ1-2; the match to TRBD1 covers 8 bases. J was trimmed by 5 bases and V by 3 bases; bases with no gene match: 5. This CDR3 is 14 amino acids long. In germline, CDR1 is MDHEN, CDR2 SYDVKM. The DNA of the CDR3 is TGTGCCAGCAGTTTTCCGGGACAGGAGTATGGCTACACCTTC. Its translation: CASSFPGQEYGYTF.

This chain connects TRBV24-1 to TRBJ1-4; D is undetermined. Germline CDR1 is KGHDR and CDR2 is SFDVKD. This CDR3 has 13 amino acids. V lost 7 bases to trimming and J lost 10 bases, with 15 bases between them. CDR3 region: CATRGDVAGKLFF. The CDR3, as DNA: TGTGCCACCAGGGGAGACGTCGCTGGAAAACTGTTTTTT.